The 25 T cell receptor beta chains presented below share a single source sample, sequenced in a study of blood T cell repertoires in COVID-19. Assay used: immunoSEQ multiplex PCR; TCRdb lists only in-frame clones, some missing. The sample shows 150,000 to 180,000 clones, 75% to 80% of them seen only once. The specimen sequenced was peripheral blood. The receptors shown here come from a man older than 75 with acute or convalescent COVID-19.

This rearrangement joins TRBV6-5 to TRBJ2-7; 11 bases are shared with TRBD2. The CDR3 totals 15 residues. Germline loops: CDR1 MNHEY, CDR2 SVGAGI. Trimming at V came to 0 bases and at J to 2 bases, leaving 0 bases not matched to a gene. The CDR3 region has the DNA TGTGCCAGCAGTTACTCGGGACTAGCGGCCTACGAGCAGTACTTC. Translated, it gives CASSYSGLAAYEQYF.

V and J are TRBV28 and TRBJ1-1; D may be TRBD1 (5 bases). The CDR3 has 15 residues. Germline V lookup: CDR1 MDHEN, CDR2 SYDVKM. Trimming stripped 3 bases from V and 1 base from J, with 12 bases between. This chain's CDR3 is CASSFPRQSNTEAFF. In DNA, the CDR3 is TGTGCCAGCAGTTTCCCCAGACAGTCGAACACTGAAGCTTTCTTT.

The genes are TRBV5-1 and TRBJ1-4, with 7 bases that match TRBD1. This CDR3 contains 15 residues. Trimming cost V 2 bases and J 2 bases; bases outside gene matches: 3. In germline, CDR1 is SGHRS, CDR2 YFSETQ. The CDR3 is CASSFQQGTNEKLFF. CDR3 coding DNA: TGCGCCAGCAGCTTCCAACAGGGGACTAATGAAAAACTGTTTTTT. Full variable domain (remainder filled in from reference TRBV5-1 and TRBJ1-4): KAGVTQTPRYLIKTRGQQVTLSCSPISGHRSVSWYQQTPGQGLQFLFEYFSETQRNKGNFPGRFSGRQFSNSRSEMNVSTLELGDSALYLCASSFQQGTNEKLFFGSGTQLSVL.

The CDR3 is CATSDYDRGSDGYTF. The DNA of the CDR3 is TGTGCCACCAGTGATTACGACAGGGGATCGGACGGCTACACCTTC. This chain joins TRBV24-1 and TRBJ1-2, with 8 positions matching TRBD1. Per the germline V gene, CDR1 is KGHDR and CDR2 is SFDVKD. The CDR3 totals 15 residues. V dropped 2 bases and J dropped 8; count of bases not matched to a gene: 9.

The J gene is TRBJ1-4, the V gene TRBV6-5; D unresolved. Germline V CDR1 and CDR2: MNHEY, SVGAGI. The V gene lost 7 bases and the J gene lost 7 bases, with 16 bases spanning the gap. The CDR3 has 14 residues. This CDR3 is CASTPQTISEKLFF. The CDR3 DNA reads as TGTGCCAGCACACCCCAGACAATTTCTGAAAAACTGTTTTTT.

The chain employs TRBV7-9 and TRBJ1-2; 9 bases line up with TRBD1. This CDR3 is 14 amino acids long. Germline V lookup: CDR1 SEHNR, CDR2 FQNEAQ (reference sequence). V lost 2 bases to trimming and J lost 6 bases; unmatched junction nucleotides: 4. The CDR3 is CASSLRTGDHGYTF. CDR3 nucleotides: TGTGCCAGCAGCTTAAGGACAGGGGATCATGGCTACACCTTC.

This clone was seen a few times. This sequence joins TRBV5-1 and TRBJ2-3; 8 bases match TRBD2. This CDR3 has 13 amino acids. Germline V CDR1 and CDR2: SGHRS, YFSETQ. J lost 5 bases, V lost 4 bases, and 3 bases had no gene match. CDR3: CASSGLAGDTQYF. Here the CDR3 DNA reads TGCGCCAGCAGCGGGCTAGCGGGAGATACGCAGTATTTT.

The table lists this clone with a few counts. The chain couples TRBV3-1 (or the pseudogene TRBV3-2) to TRBJ1-6; TRBD1 might be the D (6 bases). The germline CDR1 and CDR2 sequences are LGHDT and YNNKEL (reference sequence). V lost 1 base, J lost 6 bases, and 10 bases lay in between. CDR3 length: 15 amino acids. CDR3 DNA sequence: TGTGCCAGCAGCCAAGCTCAAGGGGGTAATTCACCCCTCCACTTT. Encoded protein: CASSQAQGGNSPLHF.

This chain connects TRBV20-1 to TRBJ2-1, with a possible D match to TRBD2 (7 bases). The CDR3 runs to 11 residues. With 3 bases removed from V and 10 bases from J, the gap between germline ends came to 10 bases. Germline-derived CDR1 and CDR2 are DFQATT and SNEGSKA (reference sequence). Here the CDR3 DNA reads TGCAGTGCTAGGGGGGGGCAGGAGCAGTTCTTC. It encodes CSARGGQEQFF.

The V call is TRBV19, the J call TRBJ1-6, with 9 bases matching TRBD1. The V and J ends lost 5 bases and 5 bases, in that order; junction bases with no gene match: 4. Per the germline V gene, CDR1 is LNHDA and CDR2 is SQIVND (reference sequence). The length of the CDR3 is 15 residues. This CDR3 is CASSRGQGHNSPLHF. Here the CDR3 DNA reads TGTGCCAGTAGTCGTGGACAGGGGCATAATTCACCCCTCCACTTT.

J is TRBJ1-1 and V is TRBV3-1 (or the pseudogene TRBV3-2); TRBD1 aligns across 10 bases. The CDR3 consists of 15 residues. The germline V gene has CDR1 LGHDT and CDR2 YNNKEL (reference sequence). Unmatched junction bases numbered 8, after V lost 4 bases and J lost 6 bases. CDR3 DNA: TGTGCCAGCAGCCGACCCGGACAGGGGGTAGCTGAAGCTTTCTTT. This codes for CASSRPGQGVAEAFF.

The chain links TRBV11-2 to TRBJ1-2; 8 positions match TRBD1. The CDR3 has 15 amino acids. Per the germline V gene, CDR1 is SGHAT and CDR2 is FQNNGV. With 7 bases clipped from V and 2 bases from J, the junction kept 9 bases outside the gene matches. The CDR3 nucleotides read TGTGCCAGCACCTTTGGACAGGGAACCAACTATGGCTACACCTTC. It is translated as CASTFGQGTNYGYTF. Complete variable domain (other parts from reference TRBV11-2 and TRBJ1-2): EAGVAQSPRYKIIEKRQSVAFWCNPISGHATLYWYQQILGQGPKLLIQFQNNGVVDDSQLPKDRFSAERLKGVDSTLKIQPAKLEDSAVYLCASTFGQGTNYGYTFGSGTRLTVV.

This clone was observed once. CDR3 nucleotide sequence: TGTGCCAGCAGCCAGGCGGGAGCGGGTAGGGAAAAACTGTTTTTT. Protein sequence: CASSQAGAGREKLFF. The chain joins TRBV3-1 (or the pseudogene TRBV3-2) to TRBJ1-4; no clear D. CDR3 length: 15 residues. Germline lookup yields CDR1 LGHDT and CDR2 YNNKEL (reference sequence). Trimming removed 3 bases at V and 8 bases at J, with 16 bases between.

This sequence joins TRBV9 and TRBJ1-6; 10 bases are a match to TRBD1. This CDR3 has 15 residues. The germline V gene has CDR1 SGDLS and CDR2 YYNGEE. Trimming cost V 3 bases and J 10 bases; bases outside gene matches: 7. The CDR3 sequence is CASSEGTGVSSPLHF. The CDR3 nucleotides are TGTGCCAGCAGCGAGGGGACAGGGGTTAGCTCACCCCTCCACTTT.

This chain joins TRBV5-3 and TRBJ1-5; 7 bases are shared with TRBD1. TRBV5-3 counts as an open reading frame of uncertain function. The CDR3 totals 15 residues. V shed 4 bases and J 2 bases; nucleotides not matched to a gene: 6. The CDR3 region has the DNA TGTGCCAGAAGCCCAGGACAGGAGGGCAATCAGCCCCAGCATTTT. Protein sequence: CARSPGQEGNQPQHF.

The J gene is TRBJ2-5, the V gene TRBV5-1; 8 positions match TRBD1. CDR3 length: 15 residues. The V gene's germline CDR1 is SGHRS and CDR2 YFSETQ. The V and J ends lost 6 bases and 2 bases, in that order; junction bases with no gene match: 9. CDR3 sequence reads: CASMDGQGYQETQYF. The CDR3 DNA reads TGCGCCAGCATGGATGGACAGGGATATCAAGAGACCCAGTACTTC.

This chain connects TRBV5-1 to TRBJ1-1, with 8 bases lining up with TRBD1. The CDR3 is made up of 15 amino acids. Per germline, CDR1 SGHRS and CDR2 YFSETQ. Trimming cost V 0 bases and J 1 base; bases outside gene matches: 2. CDR3 region: CASSLAGGQNTEAFF. The DNA of the CDR3 is TGCGCCAGCAGCTTGGCAGGGGGCCAGAACACTGAAGCTTTCTTT.

This chain connects TRBV11-2 to TRBJ1-1; 7 bases agree with TRBD1. Germline CDR1 is SGHAT and CDR2 is FQNNGV. V shed 5 bases, J shed 1 base, and the junction held 4 bases outside the gene matches. The CDR3 consists of 14 residues. The CDR3 here is CASSVTGSNTEAFF. In nucleotides, the CDR3 is TGTGCCAGCAGCGTGACAGGGTCGAACACTGAAGCTTTCTTT.

This rearrangement joins TRBV2 to TRBJ2-5, with TRBD2 matching over 13 bases. The CDR3 has 15 amino acids. V lost 7 bases to trimming and J lost 4 bases; unmatched junction nucleotides: 6. CDR1 and CDR2 from the germline V gene are SNHLY and FYNNEI. The CDR3 region has the DNA TGTGCCAGCAAACGCGGGACTAGCGGGGCAGAGACCCAGTACTTC. Residues: CASKRGTSGAETQYF.

This clone was found once. The gene calls are TRBV5-1 and TRBJ2-3, with 15 bases fitting TRBD2. With V trimmed by 6 bases and J by 0 bases, 2 bases remained unmatched. Germline V gene lookup returns CDR1 SGHRS and CDR2 YFSETQ. The CDR3 extends over 16 amino acids. The CDR3 DNA follows: TGCGCCAGCACCGGGACTAGCGGGGGGAGCACAGATACGCAGTATTTT. Encoded protein: CASTGTSGGSTDTQYF.

To note about this clone: Other DNA sequences in the same sample also yield this CDR3. V usage is TRBV5-1 and J usage is TRBJ1-5; D possibly corresponds to TRBD1 (6 bases). The CDR3 covers 15 residues. Looked up from germline, CDR1 is SGHRS and CDR2 is YFSETQ. V lost 0 bases and J lost 6, with 13 bases in between. The CDR3 sequence: CASSLAGGAGQPQHF. The CDR3 nucleotides are TGCGCCAGCAGCTTGGCCGGGGGGGCAGGTCAGCCCCAGCATTTT.

The J gene is TRBJ2-7, the V gene TRBV7-2; D possibly corresponds to TRBD2 (6 bases). The CDR3 loop spans 15 amino acids. CDR1 is SGHTA, CDR2 FQGNSA, per germline. The germline V and J ends were trimmed by 5 bases and 3 bases, with 17 bases remaining between them. CDR3 sequence (DNA): TGTGCCAGCAGCCCCGGAGGGACGTTGGGCTACGAGCAGTACTTC. Protein product: CASSPGGTLGYEQYF.

The V gene is TRBV6-5, the J gene TRBJ2-7, with 7 positions matching TRBD1. The trim removed 4 bases at V and 7 bases at J, leaving 7 bases unmatched. Germline V gene lookup returns CDR1 MNHEY and CDR2 SVGAGI. The CDR3 runs to 13 residues. The chain's CDR3 is CASSSDRPVEQYF. In nucleotides, the CDR3 is TGTGCCAGCAGTTCGGACAGGCCAGTGGAGCAGTACTTC.

The chain employs TRBV20-1 and TRBJ1-2, with 9 bases aligning to TRBD1. Germline V gene lookup returns CDR1 DFQATT and CDR2 SNEGSKA (reference sequence). After removal of 3 bases from V and 2 bases from J, the junction contained 10 bases not matched to a gene. The CDR3 covers 16 residues. The CDR3, as DNA: TGCAGTGCTAGTGACCGGGACAGGGCTAAGAACTATGGCTACACCTTC. Residues: CSASDRDRAKNYGYTF.

The rearrangement links TRBV18 to TRBJ2-1; TRBD2 aligns across 14 bases. V was clipped by 3 bases and J by 7 bases; unmatched bases: 5. The CDR3 consists of 16 residues. In germline, CDR1 is KGHSH, CDR2 LQKENI. CDR3 nucleotides: TGTGCCAGCTCACCTCGGACTAGCGGGGGGTTAAATGAGCAGTTCTTC. Translation gives CASSPRTSGGLNEQFF.